This T cell receptor beta chain was identified during a study of blood T cells in healthy people across ages. With 8 bases removed from V and 0 bases from J, the gap between germline ends came to 13 bases. The CDR3 loop spans 14 amino acids. Combining a sample-barcoded 5' primer with a J-beta primer mix, a second PCR ran for about 7 to 12 cycles. From the 5' RACE reads, TCRdb called clonotypes with MiXCR, one entry per CDR3 protein. In the table there are 1.5 million to 2 million distinct CDR3 sequences, roughly 30% of which are singletons. The receptor comes from a woman in her twenties or thirties in good health. Sequenced input: blood. V usage is TRBV12-3 or TRBV12-4 and J usage is TRBJ2-5, with D tentatively TRBD2 (6 bases). CDR3 in DNA: TGTGCCAGCGGGGTCGCGGGATACCAAGAGACCCAGTACTTC. Translated, it gives CASGVAGYQETQYF.